The text below deals with one TCR beta chain. The data are from a study of blood T cell repertoires in COVID-19. Turning to the study itself: Two negative PCRs, clearance, or symptom resolution characterized the recovered Cohort 3 donors. Acute and convalescent COVID-19 samples came from the United States, Italy and Spain.

Residents of 24 US areas, aged roughly 18 to 90 years, made up the participants. V was pared by 3 bases and J by 0 bases, with 4 bases of the junction left unmatched. Germline V gene lookup returns CDR1 KGHDR and CDR2 SFDVKD. The CDR3 covers 17 residues. TCRdb's copy holds only in-frame clones and misses some; the assay was immunoSEQ multiplex PCR. The profile shows approximately 250,000 clones, 88% of them singletons. Material: PBMCs or T cells enriched from blood (not recorded which). The sequence was obtained from a woman in her sixties or seventies in a cohort exposed to, infected with or recovered from COVID-19 (not recorded which). The V gene is TRBV24-1, the J gene TRBJ2-1; 10 bases are a match to TRBD2. DNA of the CDR3: TGTGCCACCAGTGATAGCCCTAGCGGGAGCTCCTACAATGAGCAGTTCTTC. This sequence encodes CATSDSPSGSSYNEQFF.